This T cell receptor (beta chain) was obtained from a study of T cells in Graves' hyperthyroidism and ophthalmopathy. This clonotype was seen repeatedly, ten times or more. Its target is not known. This CDR3 contains 13 residues. V lost 6 bases to trimming and J lost 4 bases, with 10 bases between them. Germline V lookup: CDR1 MNHEY, CDR2 SVGAGI. TCR beta CDR3 sequences were amplified from RNA transcripts. Carried out on the TCR CDR3, a first-round RT-PCR used the HTBI primer set. TCRdb fed the multiplex PCR reads into MiXCR, producing one record per CDR3 protein. The data show over 700,000 distinct CDR3 sequences, with over 35% seen just once and 7.5% to 9.5% held by the top ten. Absence of ophthalmopathy progression within 18 months defined stable Graves' hyperthyroidism. Any patient presenting with uncontrolled infection, other autoimmune disease, pregnancy or lactation was left out. Broader study findings: Clonotypes that were expanded in thyroid above 0.001 mostly appeared in blood too. Separation of ophthalmopathy from stable hyperthyroidism was achieved by a 13 V-J model.

This receptor was taken from a man in his late teens or twenties with Graves' hyperthyroidism. Sample: blood. The V and J genes are TRBV6-5 and TRBJ1-5, with D possibly being TRBD1 (6 bases). In DNA form, the CDR3 reads TGTGCCAGCAGACAGGGCCCAAATCAGCCCCAGCATTTT. This sequence encodes CASRQGPNQPQHF.